One sample yielded the 7 T cell receptor beta chains listed below, sequenced in a study of shared clonotypes between healthy human individuals. TCRdb's copy holds only in-frame clones and misses some; the assay was immunoSEQ multiplex PCR. Of about 1.1 million clones listed, 70% to 85% are singletons. What was sequenced was memory CD4+ T cells from PBMCs. The subset: CD45RA-negative fraction. The receptors here all came from a young man in good health. Some clones in this sample may be carry-over from other donors' samples.

Only a few counts were recorded for this clone. V and J are TRBV18 and TRBJ2-5; possibly TRBD1 for D (6 bases). Germline CDR1 reads KGHSH; CDR2 reads LQKENI. Between the trimmed V and J ends, which lost 3 bases and 1 base, there was a span of 12 bases. This CDR3 contains 15 residues. The CDR3 region has the DNA TGTGCCAGCTCACCCTTCCGGGACACCCAAGAGACCCAGTACTTC. Its translation is CASSPFRDTQETQYF.

V is TRBV5-4 and J is TRBJ2-2, with D perhaps TRBD1 (5 bases). CDR3 length: 15 amino acids. V shed 0 bases and J shed 3 bases, with 9 bases lying between them. CDR1 SGHNT and CDR2 YYREEE come from the germline V gene (reference sequence). The DNA for the CDR3 is TGTGCCAGCAGCTTGGGGGGCCGGCACACCGGGGAGCTGTTTTTT. As protein: CASSLGGRHTGELFF.

The rearrangement links TRBV6-1 to TRBJ1-2, with D maybe TRBD1 (5 bases). CDR3 length: 15 residues. Trimming took off 4 bases at V and 1 base at J, with 13 bases between the two ends. The V gene's germline CDR1 is MNHNS and CDR2 SASEGT. CDR3 protein: CASSVRGRVNYGYTF. The DNA of the CDR3 is TGTGCCAGCAGTGTTCGGGGGAGGGTTAACTATGGCTACACCTTC.

This chain links TRBV28 with TRBJ2-7; D ambiguous. The CDR3 totals 15 residues. Germline CDR1 reads MDHEN; CDR2 reads SYDVKM. The V and J ends lost 5 bases and 2 bases respectively, with 16 bases between them. In DNA form, the CDR3 reads TGTGCCAGCAGTCCCCCCCCGAATACCCCCTACGAGCAGTACTTC. It translates to CASSPPPNTPYEQYF.

This chain joins TRBV7-9 and TRBJ2-3, with no clear D. The CDR3 covers 12 residues. Trimming left V 2 bases short and J 4 bases short, with 4 bases between. CDR1 SEHNR and CDR2 FQNEAQ come from the germline V gene (reference sequence). CDR3 amino acids: CASSLLPDTQYF. Written as DNA, the CDR3 is TGTGCCAGCAGCTTACTTCCAGATACGCAGTATTTT.

In the case of this clone: This may be a read error, as it is one base from a much larger clone. The chain has TRBV10-1 and TRBJ2-2; no reliable D call. The germline V and J ends were trimmed by 3 bases and 7 bases, with 3 bases remaining between them. The germline V gene has CDR1 WNHNN and CDR2 SYGVQD (reference sequence). The CDR3 extends over 11 amino acids. CDR3 amino acids: CASSEIGELFF. CDR3 DNA sequence: TGCGCCAGCAGTGAAATCGGGGAGCTGTTTTTT.

The V gene is TRBV18, the J gene TRBJ1-1; D might be TRBD1 (5 bases). The CDR3 contains 15 residues. Germline-derived CDR1 and CDR2 are KGHSH and LQKENI. V gave up 4 bases and J gave up 3 bases, with 15 bases separating them. Written as DNA, the CDR3 is TGTGCCAGCTCACTCCAGGGTGGTTGGGACACTGAAGCTTTCTTT. Translation gives CASSLQGGWDTEAFF.